The clone carrying this TCR beta chain has just a few counts. The antigen remains unidentified. Per germline, CDR1 SGHRS and CDR2 YFSETQ. The trim removed 0 bases at V and 6 bases at J, leaving 6 bases unmatched. This CDR3 has 16 residues. This sample is part of a study of blood T cells in healthy people across ages. For the study at large: Through template switching, about one barcoded beta molecule was captured per two T cells, as measured in model experiments.

A sample-barcoded 5' primer and a J-beta primer mix were used in a second PCR of roughly 7 to 12 cycles. MiXCR, applied by TCRdb to the 5' RACE reads, yields one record per CDR3 protein. The repertoire holds about 1.8 million distinct CDR3 sequences, with roughly 52% as singletons. Study results and limitations: Any conclusive comparison of naive versus antigen-experienced cells was prevented by using unsorted PBMCs.

Material for sequencing was blood. The chain carries TRBV5-1 and TRBJ1-2; 12 bases fit TRBD1. The receptor's source is a woman aged 40 to 55 in good health. Here the CDR3 reads CASSLGTGTGGDGYTF. CDR3 sequence (DNA): TGCGCCAGCAGCTTGGGCACCGGGACAGGGGGCGATGGCTACACCTTC.